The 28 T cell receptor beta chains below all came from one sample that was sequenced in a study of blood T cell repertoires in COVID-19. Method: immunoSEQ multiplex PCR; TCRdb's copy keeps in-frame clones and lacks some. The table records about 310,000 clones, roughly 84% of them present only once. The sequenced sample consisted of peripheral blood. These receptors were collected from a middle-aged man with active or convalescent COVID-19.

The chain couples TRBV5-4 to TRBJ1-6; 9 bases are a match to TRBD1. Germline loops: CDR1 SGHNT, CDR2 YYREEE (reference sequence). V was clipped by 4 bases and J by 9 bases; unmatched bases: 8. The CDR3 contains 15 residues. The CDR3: CASSLDRGDVSPLHF. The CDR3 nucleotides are TGTGCCAGCAGCCTGGACAGGGGAGATGTTTCACCCCTCCACTTT. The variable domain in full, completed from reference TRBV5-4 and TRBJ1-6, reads ETGVTQSPTHLIKTRGQQVTLRCSSQSGHNTVSWYQQALGQGPQFIFQYYREEENGRGNFPPRFSGLQFPNYSSELNVNALELDDSALYLCASSLDRGDVSPLHFGNGTRLTVT.

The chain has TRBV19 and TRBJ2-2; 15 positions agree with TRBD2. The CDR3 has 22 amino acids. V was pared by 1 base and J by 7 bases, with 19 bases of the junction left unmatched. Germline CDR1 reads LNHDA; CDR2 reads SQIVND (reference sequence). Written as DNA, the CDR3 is TGTGCCAGTAGTATAGGATCCGGGACTAGCGGGAGGCCCTCCGCCAAGGTCGGGGAGCTGTTTTTT. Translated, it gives CASSIGSGTSGRPSAKVGELFF.

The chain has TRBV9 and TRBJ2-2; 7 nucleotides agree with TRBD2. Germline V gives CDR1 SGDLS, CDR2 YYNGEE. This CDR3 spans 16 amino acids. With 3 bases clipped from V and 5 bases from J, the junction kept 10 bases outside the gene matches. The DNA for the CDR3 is TGTGCCAGCAGCGCAGCCGGGACTACCAGGACCGGGGAGCTGTTTTTT. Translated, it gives CASSAAGTTRTGELFF.

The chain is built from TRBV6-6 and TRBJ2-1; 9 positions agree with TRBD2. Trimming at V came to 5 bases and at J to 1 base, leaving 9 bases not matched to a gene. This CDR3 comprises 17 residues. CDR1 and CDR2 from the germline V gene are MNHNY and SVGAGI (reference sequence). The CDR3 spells CASSHRTSAKSYNEQFF. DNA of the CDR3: TGTGCCAGCAGTCATCGGACTAGCGCCAAATCCTACAATGAGCAGTTCTTC.

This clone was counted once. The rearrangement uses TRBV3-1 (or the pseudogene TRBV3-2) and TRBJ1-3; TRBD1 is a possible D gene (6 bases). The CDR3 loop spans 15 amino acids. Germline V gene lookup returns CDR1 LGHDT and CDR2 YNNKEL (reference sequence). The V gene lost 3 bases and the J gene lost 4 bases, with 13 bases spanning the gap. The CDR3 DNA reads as TGTGCCAGCAGCCAGGGACAAGGGATGGGAAACACCATATATTTT. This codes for CASSQGQGMGNTIYF.

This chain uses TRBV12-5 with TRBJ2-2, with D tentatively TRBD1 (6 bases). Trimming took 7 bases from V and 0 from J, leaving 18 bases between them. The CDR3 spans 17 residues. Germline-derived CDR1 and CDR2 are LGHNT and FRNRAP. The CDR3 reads CASAQGQFSANTGELFF. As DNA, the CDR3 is TGTGCTAGTGCCCAGGGACAATTTAGCGCGAACACCGGGGAGCTGTTTTTT.

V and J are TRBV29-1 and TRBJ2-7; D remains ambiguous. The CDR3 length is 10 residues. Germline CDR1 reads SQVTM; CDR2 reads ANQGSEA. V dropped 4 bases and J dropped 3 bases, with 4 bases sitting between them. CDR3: CSVGNYEQYF. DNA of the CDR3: TGCAGCGTTGGTAACTACGAGCAGTACTTC.

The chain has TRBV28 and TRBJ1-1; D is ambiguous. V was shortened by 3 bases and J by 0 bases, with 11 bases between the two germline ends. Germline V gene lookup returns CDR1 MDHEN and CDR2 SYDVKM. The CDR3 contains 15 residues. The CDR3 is CASSLGAAMNTEAFF. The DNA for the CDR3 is TGTGCCAGCAGTTTGGGTGCGGCTATGAACACTGAAGCTTTCTTT. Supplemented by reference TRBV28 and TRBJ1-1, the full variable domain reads DVKVTQSSRYLVKRTGEKVFLECVQDMDHENMFWYRQDPGLGLRLIYFSYDVKMKEKGDIPEGYSVSREKKERFSLILESASTNQTSMYLCASSLGAAMNTEAFFGQGTRLTVV.

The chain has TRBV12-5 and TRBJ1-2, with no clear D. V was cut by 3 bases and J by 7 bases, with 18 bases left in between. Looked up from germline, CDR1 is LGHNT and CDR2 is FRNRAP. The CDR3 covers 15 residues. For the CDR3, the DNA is TGTGCTAGTGGTTTCAGTGGCAGCCACTCGGGTGGCTACACCTTC. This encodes CASGFSGSHSGGYTF.

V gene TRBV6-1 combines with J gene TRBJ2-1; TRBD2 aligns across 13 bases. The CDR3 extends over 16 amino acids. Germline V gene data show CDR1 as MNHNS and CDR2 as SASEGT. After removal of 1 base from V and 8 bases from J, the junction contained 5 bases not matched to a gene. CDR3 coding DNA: TGTGCCAGCAGTGAAGGGACTAGCGGGAGAACCTATGAGCAGTTCTTC. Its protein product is CASSEGTSGRTYEQFF.

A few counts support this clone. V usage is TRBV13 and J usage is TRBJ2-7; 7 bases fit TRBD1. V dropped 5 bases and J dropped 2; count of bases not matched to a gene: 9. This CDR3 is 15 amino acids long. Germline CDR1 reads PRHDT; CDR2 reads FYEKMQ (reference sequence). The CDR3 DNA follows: TGTGCCAGCAGCGCCAGGGGACAGCTCACCTACGAGCAGTACTTC. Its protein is CASSARGQLTYEQYF.

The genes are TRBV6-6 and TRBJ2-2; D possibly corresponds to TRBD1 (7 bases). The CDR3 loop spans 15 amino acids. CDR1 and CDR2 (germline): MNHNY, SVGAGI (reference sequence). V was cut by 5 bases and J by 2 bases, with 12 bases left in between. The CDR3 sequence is CASSPQGGNTGELFF. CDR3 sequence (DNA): TGTGCCAGCAGTCCTCAGGGGGGCAACACCGGGGAGCTGTTTTTT.

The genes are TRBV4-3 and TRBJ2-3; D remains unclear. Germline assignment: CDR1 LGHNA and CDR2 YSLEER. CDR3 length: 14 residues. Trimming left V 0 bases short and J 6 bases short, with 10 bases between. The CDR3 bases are TGCGCCAGCAGCCAAGAATGGGTCGGGGATACGCAGTATTTT. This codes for CASSQEWVGDTQYF.

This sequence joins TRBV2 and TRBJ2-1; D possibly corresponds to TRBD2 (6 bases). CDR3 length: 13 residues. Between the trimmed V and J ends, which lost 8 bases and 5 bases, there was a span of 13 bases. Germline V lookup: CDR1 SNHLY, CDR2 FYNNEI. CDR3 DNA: TGTGCCAGCCGCTTAGCGGATAACAATGAGCAGTTCTTC. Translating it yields CASRLADNNEQFF.

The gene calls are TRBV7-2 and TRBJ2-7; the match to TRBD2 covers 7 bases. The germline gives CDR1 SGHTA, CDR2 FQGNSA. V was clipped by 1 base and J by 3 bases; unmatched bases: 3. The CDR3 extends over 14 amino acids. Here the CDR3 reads CASSLVAGIYEQYF. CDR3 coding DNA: TGTGCCAGCAGCTTAGTAGCGGGTATCTACGAGCAGTACTTC.

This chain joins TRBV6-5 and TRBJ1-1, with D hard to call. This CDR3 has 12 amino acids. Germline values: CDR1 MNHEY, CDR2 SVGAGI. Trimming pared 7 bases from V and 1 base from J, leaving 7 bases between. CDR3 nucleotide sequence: TGTGCCAGCATAACATCGAACACTGAAGCTTTCTTT. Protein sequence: CASITSNTEAFF.

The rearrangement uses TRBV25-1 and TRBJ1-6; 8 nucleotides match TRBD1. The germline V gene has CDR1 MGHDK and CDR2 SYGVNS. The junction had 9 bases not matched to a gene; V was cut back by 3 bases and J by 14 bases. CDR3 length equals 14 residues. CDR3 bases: TGTGCCAGCAGTGACCCAGGGGGCACCGCATCCCTCCACTTT. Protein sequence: CASSDPGGTASLHF. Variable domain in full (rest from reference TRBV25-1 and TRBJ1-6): EADIYQTPRYLVIGTGKKITLECSQTMGHDKMYWYQQDPGMELHLIHYSYGVNSTEKGDLSSESTVSRIRTEHFPLTLESARPSHTSQYLCASSDPGGTASLHFGNGTRLTVT.

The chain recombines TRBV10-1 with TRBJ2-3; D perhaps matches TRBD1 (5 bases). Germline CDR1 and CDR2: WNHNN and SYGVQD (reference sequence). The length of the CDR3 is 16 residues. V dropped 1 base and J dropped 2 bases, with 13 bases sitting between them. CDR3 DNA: TGCGCCAGCAGTGAGTTACGACAGATATTCACAGATACGCAGTATTTT. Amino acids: CASSELRQIFTDTQYF.

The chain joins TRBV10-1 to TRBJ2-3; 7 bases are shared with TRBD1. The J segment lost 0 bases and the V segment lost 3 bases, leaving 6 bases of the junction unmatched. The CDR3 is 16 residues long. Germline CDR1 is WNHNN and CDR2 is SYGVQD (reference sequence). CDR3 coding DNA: TGCGCCAGCAGTGATGTAACAGGGGTTAGCACAGATACGCAGTATTTT. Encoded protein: CASSDVTGVSTDTQYF.

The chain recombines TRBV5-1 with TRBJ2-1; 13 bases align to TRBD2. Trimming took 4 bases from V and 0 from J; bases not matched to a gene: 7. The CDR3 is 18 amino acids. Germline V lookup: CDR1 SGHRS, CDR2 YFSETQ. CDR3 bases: TGCGCCAGCAGCCCCGGGACTAGCGGGACGAGCTCCTACAATGAGCAGTTCTTC. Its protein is CASSPGTSGTSSYNEQFF. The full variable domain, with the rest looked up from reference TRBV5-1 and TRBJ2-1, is KAGVTQTPRYLIKTRGQQVTLSCSPISGHRSVSWYQQTPGQGLQFLFEYFSETQRNKGNFPGRFSGRQFSNSRSEMNVSTLELGDSALYLCASSPGTSGTSSYNEQFFGPGTRLTVL.

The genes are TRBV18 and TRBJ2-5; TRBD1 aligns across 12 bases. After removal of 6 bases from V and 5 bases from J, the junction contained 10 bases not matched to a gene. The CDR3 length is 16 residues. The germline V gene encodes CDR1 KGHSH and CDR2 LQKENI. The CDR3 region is CASSYWGTGGTETQYF. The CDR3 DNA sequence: TGTGCCAGCTCCTACTGGGGGACAGGGGGCACGGAGACCCAGTACTTC.

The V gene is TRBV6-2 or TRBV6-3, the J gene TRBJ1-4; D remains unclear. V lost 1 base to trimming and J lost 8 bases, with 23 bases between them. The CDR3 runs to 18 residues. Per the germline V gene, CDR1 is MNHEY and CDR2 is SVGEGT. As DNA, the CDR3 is TGTGCCAGCAGTTACTTAGGCGGTCGCCTCCAGTCCAAAGAAAAACTGTTTTTT. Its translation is CASSYLGGRLQSKEKLFF.

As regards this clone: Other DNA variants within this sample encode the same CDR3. This chain's CDR3 is CASSVSGGLYNEQFF. DNA for the CDR3: TGTGCCAGCAGCGTCAGTGGGGGACTCTACAATGAGCAGTTCTTC. The chain carries TRBV9 and TRBJ2-1; D is possibly TRBD2 (6 bases). This CDR3 has 15 amino acids. CDR1 is SGDLS, CDR2 YYNGEE, per germline. Trimming stripped 2 bases from V and 3 bases from J, with 12 bases between.

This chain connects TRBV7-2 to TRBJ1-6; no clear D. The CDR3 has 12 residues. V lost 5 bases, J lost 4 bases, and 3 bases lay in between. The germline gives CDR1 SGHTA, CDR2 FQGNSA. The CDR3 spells CASSPYNSPLHF. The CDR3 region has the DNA TGTGCCAGCAGCCCTTATAATTCACCCCTCCACTTT.

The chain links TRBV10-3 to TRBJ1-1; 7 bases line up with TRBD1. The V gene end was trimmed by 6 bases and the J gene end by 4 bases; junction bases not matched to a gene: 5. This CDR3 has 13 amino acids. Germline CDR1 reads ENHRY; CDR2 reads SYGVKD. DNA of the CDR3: TGTGCCATCAGCCGAGGGGGCACCACTGAAGCTTTCTTT. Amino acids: CAISRGGTTEAFF.

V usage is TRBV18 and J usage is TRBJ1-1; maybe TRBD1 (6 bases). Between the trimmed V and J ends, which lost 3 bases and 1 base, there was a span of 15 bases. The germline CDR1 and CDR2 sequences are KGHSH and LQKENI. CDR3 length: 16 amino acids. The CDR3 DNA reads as TGTGCCAGCTCACCCGAGGGGGGGAGGTCGAACACTGAAGCTTTCTTT. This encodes CASSPEGGRSNTEAFF. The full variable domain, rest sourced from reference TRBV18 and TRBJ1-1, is NAGVMQNPRHLVRRRGQEARLRCSPMKGHSHVYWYRQLPEEGLKFMVYLQKENIIDESGMPKERFSAEFPKEGPSILRIQQVVRGDSAAYFCASSPEGGRSNTEAFFGQGTRLTVV.

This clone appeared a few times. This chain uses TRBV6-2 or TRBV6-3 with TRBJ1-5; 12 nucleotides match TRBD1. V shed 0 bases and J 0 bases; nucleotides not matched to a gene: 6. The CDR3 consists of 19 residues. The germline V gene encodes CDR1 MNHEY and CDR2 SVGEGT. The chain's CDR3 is CASSYSRDRGLYSNQPQHF. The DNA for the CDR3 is TGTGCCAGCAGTTACTCCCGGGACAGGGGGCTCTATAGCAATCAGCCCCAGCATTTT.

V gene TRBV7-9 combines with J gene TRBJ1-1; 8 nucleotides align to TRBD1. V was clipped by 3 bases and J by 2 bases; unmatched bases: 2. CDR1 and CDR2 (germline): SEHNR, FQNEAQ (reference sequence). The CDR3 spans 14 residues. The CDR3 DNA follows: TGTGCCAGCAGCTTTACAGGGGGTAACACTGAAGCTTTCTTT. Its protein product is CASSFTGGNTEAFF.